This T cell receptor (beta chain) was found in a study of blood T cell repertoires in COVID-19. Study background: Both acute and convalescent COVID-19 samples were obtained from the United States, Italy and Spain. PBMCs, B-cell-depleted T cells, or T cells provided the cDNA or gDNA that made up the material.

Generated by immunoSEQ multiplex PCR, the TCRdb table keeps only in-frame clones and is missing some. The sample contains 120,000 or so clones, 65% to 90% of which appear only once. The receptor was isolated from an older man with active or convalescent COVID-19. Sequences were obtained from peripheral blood.

The CDR3 region has the DNA TGTGCCAGCAGTTCCGGGACAGGGCCTTTTTCTGGAAACACCATATATTTT. Translated, it gives CASSSGTGPFSGNTIYF. The chain carries TRBV3-1 (or the pseudogene TRBV3-2) and TRBJ1-3; the match to TRBD1 covers 9 bases. Germline-derived CDR1 and CDR2 are LGHDT and YNNKEL (reference sequence). The CDR3 length is 17 residues. V lost 6 bases and J lost 1; bases outside the gene matches: 10.